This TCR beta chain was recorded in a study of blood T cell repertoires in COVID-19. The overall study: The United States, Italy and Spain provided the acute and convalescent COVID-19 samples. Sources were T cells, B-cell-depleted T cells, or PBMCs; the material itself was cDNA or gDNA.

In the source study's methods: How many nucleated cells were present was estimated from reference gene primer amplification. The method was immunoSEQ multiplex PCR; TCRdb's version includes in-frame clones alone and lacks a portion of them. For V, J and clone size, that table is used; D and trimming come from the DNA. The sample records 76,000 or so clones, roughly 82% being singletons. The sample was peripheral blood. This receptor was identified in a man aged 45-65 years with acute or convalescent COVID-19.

The CDR3: CASSQLTSSPETQYF. As DNA, the CDR3 is TGTGCCAGCAGCCAACTTACTAGTTCCCCAGAGACCCAGTACTTC. This chain connects TRBV3-1 (or the pseudogene TRBV3-2) to TRBJ2-5; D may be TRBD2 (5 bases). With 2 bases removed from V and 4 bases from J, the gap between germline ends came to 14 bases. The CDR3 has 15 residues. Germline CDR1 and CDR2: LGHDT and YNNKEL (reference sequence).